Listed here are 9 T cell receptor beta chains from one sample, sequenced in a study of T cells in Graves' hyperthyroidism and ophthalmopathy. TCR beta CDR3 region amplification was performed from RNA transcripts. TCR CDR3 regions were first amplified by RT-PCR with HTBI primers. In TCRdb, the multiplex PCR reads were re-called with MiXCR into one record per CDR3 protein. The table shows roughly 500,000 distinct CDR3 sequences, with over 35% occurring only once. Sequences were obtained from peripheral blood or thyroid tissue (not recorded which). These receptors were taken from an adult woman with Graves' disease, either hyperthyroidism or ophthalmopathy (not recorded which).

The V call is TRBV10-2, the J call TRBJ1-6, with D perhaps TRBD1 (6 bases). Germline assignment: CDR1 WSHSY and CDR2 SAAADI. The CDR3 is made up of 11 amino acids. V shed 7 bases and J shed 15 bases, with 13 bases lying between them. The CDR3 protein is CASTTGYDLHF. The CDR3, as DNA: TGCGCCAGCACCACAGGGTATGACCTCCACTTT.

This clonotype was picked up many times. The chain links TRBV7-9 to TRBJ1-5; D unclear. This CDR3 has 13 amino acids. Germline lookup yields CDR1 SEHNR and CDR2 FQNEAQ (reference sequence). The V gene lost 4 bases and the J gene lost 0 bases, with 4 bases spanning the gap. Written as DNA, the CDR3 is TGTGCCAGCAGCTCGTATAGCAATCAGCCCCAGCATTTT. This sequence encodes CASSSYSNQPQHF. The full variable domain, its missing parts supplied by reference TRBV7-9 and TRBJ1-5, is DTGVSQNPRHKITKRGQNVTFRCDPISEHNRLYWYRQTLGQGPEFLTYFQNEAQLEKSRLLSDRFSAERPKGSFSTLEIQRTEQGDSAMYLCASSSYSNQPQHFGDGTRLSIL.

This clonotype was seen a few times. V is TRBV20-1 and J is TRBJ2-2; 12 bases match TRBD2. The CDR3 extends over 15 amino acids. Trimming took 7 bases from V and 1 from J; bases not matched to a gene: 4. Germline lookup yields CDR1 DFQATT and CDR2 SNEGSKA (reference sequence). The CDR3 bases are TGCAGTGGGCTAGCGGGAGGGAAGAACACCGGGGAGCTGTTTTTT. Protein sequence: CSGLAGGKNTGELFF.

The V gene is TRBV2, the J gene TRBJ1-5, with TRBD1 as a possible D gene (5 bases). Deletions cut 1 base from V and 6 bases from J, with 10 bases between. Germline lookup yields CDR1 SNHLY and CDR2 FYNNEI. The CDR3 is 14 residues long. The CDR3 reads CASSEGGVGQPQHF. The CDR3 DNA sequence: TGTGCCAGCAGTGAAGGAGGGGTTGGTCAGCCCCAGCATTTT. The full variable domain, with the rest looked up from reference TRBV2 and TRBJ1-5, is EPEVTQTPSHQVTQMGQEVILRCVPISNHLYFYWYRQILGQKVEFLVSFYNNEISEKSEIFDDQFSVERPDGSNFTLKIRSTKLEDSAMYFCASSEGGVGQPQHFGDGTRLSIL.

The CDR3: CASSLVSGGRNSPLHF. The CDR3 region has the DNA TGTGCCAGCAGCTTGGTTTCTGGGGGCCGCAATTCACCCCTCCACTTT. V is TRBV11-2 and J is TRBJ1-6, with D tentatively TRBD1 (6 bases). Trimming cost V 3 bases and J 7 bases, with 16 bases left between them. The CDR3 covers 16 residues. Germline CDR1 and CDR2: SGHAT and FQNNGV.

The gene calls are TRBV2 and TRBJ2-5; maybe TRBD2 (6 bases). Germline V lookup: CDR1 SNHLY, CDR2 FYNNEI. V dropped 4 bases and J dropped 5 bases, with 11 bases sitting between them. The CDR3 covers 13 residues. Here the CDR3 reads CASSGAGWETQYF. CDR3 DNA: TGTGCCAGCAGTGGTGCGGGGTGGGAGACCCAGTACTTC.

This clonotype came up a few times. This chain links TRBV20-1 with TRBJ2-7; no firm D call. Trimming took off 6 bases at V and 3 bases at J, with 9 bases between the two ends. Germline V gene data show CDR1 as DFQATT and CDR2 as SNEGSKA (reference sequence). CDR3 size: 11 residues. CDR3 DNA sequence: TGCAGTGCAGCTATCCACTACGAGCAGTACTTC. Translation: CSAAIHYEQYF.

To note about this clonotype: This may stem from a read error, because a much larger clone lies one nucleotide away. CDR3 amino acids: CASRPERGVAETQYF. CDR3 nucleotide sequence: TGCGCCAGCAGGCCTGAGCGGGGAGTGGCAGAGACCCAGTACTTC. V usage is TRBV5-1 and J usage is TRBJ2-5; 7 bases align to TRBD2. The CDR3 runs to 15 residues. The V segment lost 5 bases and the J segment 4 bases; nucleotides outside the gene matches: 11. Looked up from germline, CDR1 is SGHRS and CDR2 is YFSETQ.

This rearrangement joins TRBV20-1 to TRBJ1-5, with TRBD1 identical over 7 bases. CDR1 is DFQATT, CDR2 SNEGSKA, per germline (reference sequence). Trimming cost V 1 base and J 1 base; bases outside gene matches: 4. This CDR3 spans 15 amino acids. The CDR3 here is CSARAQGLSNQPQHF. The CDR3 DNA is TGCAGTGCTAGAGCACAGGGGTTAAGCAATCAGCCCCAGCATTTT.